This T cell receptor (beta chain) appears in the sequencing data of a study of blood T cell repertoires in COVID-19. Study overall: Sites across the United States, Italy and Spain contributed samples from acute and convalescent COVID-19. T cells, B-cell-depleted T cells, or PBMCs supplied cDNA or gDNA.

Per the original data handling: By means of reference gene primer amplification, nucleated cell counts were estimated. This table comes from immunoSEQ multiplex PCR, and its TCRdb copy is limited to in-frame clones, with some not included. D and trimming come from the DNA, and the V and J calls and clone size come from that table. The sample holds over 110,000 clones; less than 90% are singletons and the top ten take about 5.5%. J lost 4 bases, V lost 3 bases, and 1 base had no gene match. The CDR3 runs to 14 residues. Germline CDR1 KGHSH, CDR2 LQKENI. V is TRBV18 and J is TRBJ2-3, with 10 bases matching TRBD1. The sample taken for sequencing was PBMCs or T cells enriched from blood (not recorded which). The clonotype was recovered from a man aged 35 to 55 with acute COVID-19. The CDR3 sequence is CASSPTGGPDTQYF. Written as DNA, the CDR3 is TGTGCCAGCTCACCGACAGGGGGCCCAGATACGCAGTATTTT.